This T cell receptor (beta chain) is drawn from a study of cytomegalovirus exposure and HLA in healthy donors. Use of 60 Vbeta and 13 Jbeta primers characterized the PCR. Clones were sequenced by immunoSEQ multiplex PCR, and TCRdb holds only the in-frame ones, with some missing. The table shows about 170,000 clones, with roughly 70% occurring only once. The J segment lost 2 bases and the V segment lost 4 bases, leaving 10 bases of the junction unmatched. Per germline, CDR1 SGHDT and CDR2 YYEEEE. This CDR3 is 16 amino acids long. The chain employs TRBV5-6 and TRBJ2-7; 9 nucleotides match TRBD2. The sequence derives from a woman between 18 and 29 years old in good health and CMV-seropositive. The source material was PBMCs. This CDR3 reads CASSGQAGGTAYEQYF. In DNA, the CDR3 is TGTGCCAGCAGCGGACAAGCGGGGGGCACGGCCTACGAGCAGTACTTC.